The clone carrying this TCR beta chain was seen a handful of times. Its antigen is undetermined. This entry belongs to a study of T-cell reconstitution after alpha-beta-depleted transplantation in children. TCRbeta library construction was performed incorporating unique molecular identifiers. TCRdb used MiXCR to reprocess the PCR reads, holding one entry per CDR3 protein. Of more than 90,000 distinct CDR3 sequences in the sample, 9% to 12% were seen once. The study's findings and limits: Surviving recipient T cells and intrathymic progenitors accounted for some patients' high TCRbeta diversity at day 60. T-cell numbers and diversity, one year after transplant, stemmed largely from T cells that were newly produced. Where alpha-beta T cells came from about two months after transplant was reportedly several hundred expanded graft clones.

CDR1 and CDR2 (germline): LGHNA, YNFKEQ. This CDR3 region has 17 residues. V was trimmed by 0 bases and J by 2 bases, leaving 15 bases between them. The chain couples TRBV4-2 to TRBJ2-3, with D maybe TRBD2 (5 bases). The receptor comes from a boy between 2 and 10 years old with acute lymphoblastic leukemia, due to receive a stem cell transplant. This specimen was PBMCs, taken before TCRalphabeta/CD19-depleted stem cell transplant. The DNA of the CDR3 is TGTGCCAGCAGCCAAGATCTGGGAGACTTATCCACAGATACGCAGTATTTT. Amino acid sequence: CASSQDLGDLSTDTQYF.